The T cell receptor beta chain described here comes from a study of T cells after yellow fever vaccination. MiXCR, applied by TCRdb to the 5' RACE reads, yields one record per CDR3 protein. Of under 550,000 distinct CDR3 sequences listed, roughly a fifth are singletons. The CDR3 runs 13 residues. V was trimmed by 4 bases and J by 2 bases, leaving 10 bases between them. Germline V gene sequence: CDR1 SGHRS, CDR2 YFSETQ. The rearrangement links TRBV5-1 to TRBJ2-7; D gene ambiguous. The starting material was PBMCs, obtained less than 25 days after the first yellow fever vaccination. The TCR was taken from a man younger than 35 who received the YFV17D yellow fever vaccine. CDR3 region: CASSPQMTYEQYF. CDR3 coding DNA: TGCGCCAGCAGCCCACAGATGACCTACGAGCAGTACTTC.